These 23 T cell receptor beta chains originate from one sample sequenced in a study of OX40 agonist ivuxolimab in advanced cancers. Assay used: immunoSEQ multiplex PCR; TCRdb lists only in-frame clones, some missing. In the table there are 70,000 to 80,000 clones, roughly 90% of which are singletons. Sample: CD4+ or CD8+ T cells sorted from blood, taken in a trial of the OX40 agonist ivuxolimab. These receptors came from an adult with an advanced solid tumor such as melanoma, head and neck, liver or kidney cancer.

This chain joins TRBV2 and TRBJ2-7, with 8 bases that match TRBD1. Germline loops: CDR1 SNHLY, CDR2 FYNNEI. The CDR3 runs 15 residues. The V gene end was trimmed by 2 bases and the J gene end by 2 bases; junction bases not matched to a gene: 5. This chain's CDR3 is CASSESSGGPYEQYF. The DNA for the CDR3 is TGTGCCAGCAGTGAATCTTCAGGGGGCCCCTACGAGCAGTACTTC.

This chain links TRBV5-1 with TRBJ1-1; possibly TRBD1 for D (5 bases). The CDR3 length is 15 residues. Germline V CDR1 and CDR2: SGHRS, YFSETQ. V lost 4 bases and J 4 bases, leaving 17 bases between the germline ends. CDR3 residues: CASSHERVGGTEAFF. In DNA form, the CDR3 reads TGCGCCAGCAGCCACGAACGGGTTGGGGGCACTGAAGCTTTCTTT.

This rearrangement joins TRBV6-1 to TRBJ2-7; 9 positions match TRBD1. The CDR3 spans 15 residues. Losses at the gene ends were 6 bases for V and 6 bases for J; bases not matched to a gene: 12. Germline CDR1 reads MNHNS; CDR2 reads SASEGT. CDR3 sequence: CASRSPDRGYSEQYF. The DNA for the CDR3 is TGTGCCAGCAGGTCACCGGACAGGGGTTACTCCGAGCAGTACTTC.

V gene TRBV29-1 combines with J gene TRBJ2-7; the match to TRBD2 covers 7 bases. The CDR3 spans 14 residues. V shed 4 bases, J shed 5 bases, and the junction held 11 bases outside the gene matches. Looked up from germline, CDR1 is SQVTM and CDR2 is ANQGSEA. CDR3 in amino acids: CSVGGGLATHEQYF. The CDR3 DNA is TGCAGCGTTGGGGGAGGGCTAGCGACCCACGAGCAGTACTTC.

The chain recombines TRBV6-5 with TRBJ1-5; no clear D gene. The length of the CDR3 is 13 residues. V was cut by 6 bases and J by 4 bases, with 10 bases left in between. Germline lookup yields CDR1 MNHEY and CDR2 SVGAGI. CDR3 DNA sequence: TGTGCCAGCAGAAAGGGTTTGAATCAGCCCCAGCATTTT. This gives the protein CASRKGLNQPQHF.

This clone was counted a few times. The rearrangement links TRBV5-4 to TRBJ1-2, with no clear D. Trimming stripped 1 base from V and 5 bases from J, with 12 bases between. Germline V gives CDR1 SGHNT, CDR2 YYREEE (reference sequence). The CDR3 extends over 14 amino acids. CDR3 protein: CASSLSGDSYGYTF. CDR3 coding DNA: TGTGCCAGCAGCTTGTCCGGGGATTCGTATGGCTACACCTTC. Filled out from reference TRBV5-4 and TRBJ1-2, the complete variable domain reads ETGVTQSPTHLIKTRGQQVTLRCSSQSGHNTVSWYQQALGQGPQFIFQYYREEENGRGNFPPRFSGLQFPNYSSELNVNALELDDSALYLCASSLSGDSYGYTFGSGTRLTVV.

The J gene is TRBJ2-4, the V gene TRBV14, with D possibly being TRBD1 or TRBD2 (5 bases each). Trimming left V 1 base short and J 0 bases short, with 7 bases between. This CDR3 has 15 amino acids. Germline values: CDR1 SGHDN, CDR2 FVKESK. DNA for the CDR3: TGTGCCAGCAGCCAAGCCGGGACAGCCAAAAACATTCAGTACTTC. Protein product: CASSQAGTAKNIQYF.

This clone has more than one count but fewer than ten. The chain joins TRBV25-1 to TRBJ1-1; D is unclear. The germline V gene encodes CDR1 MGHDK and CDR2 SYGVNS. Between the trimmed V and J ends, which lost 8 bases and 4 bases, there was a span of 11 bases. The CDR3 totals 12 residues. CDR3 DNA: TGTGCCAGCCGGGGAGTGGGCACTGAAGCTTTCTTT. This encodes CASRGVGTEAFF.

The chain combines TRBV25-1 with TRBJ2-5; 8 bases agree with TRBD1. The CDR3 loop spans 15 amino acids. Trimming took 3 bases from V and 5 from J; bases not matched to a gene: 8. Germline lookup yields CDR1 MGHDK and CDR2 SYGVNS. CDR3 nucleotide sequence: TGTGCCAGCAGTGAGTACAGGGGGTTTGGTGAGACCCAGTACTTC. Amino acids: CASSEYRGFGETQYF. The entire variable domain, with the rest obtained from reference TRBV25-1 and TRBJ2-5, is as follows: EADIYQTPRYLVIGTGKKITLECSQTMGHDKMYWYQQDPGMELHLIHYSYGVNSTEKGDLSSESTVSRIRTEHFPLTLESARPSHTSQYLCASSEYRGFGETQYFGPGTRLLVL.

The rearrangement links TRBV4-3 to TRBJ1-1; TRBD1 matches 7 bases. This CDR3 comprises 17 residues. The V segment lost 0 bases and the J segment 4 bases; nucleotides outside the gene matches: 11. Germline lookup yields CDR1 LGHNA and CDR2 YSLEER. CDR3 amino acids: CASSQDPGAGGVTEAFF. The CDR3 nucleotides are TGCGCCAGCAGCCAAGATCCCGGAGCAGGGGGTGTCACTGAAGCTTTCTTT.

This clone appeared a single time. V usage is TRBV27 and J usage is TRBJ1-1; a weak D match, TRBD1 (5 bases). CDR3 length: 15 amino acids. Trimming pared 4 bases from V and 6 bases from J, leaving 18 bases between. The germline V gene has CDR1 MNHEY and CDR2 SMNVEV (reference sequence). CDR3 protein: CASSSLGQGKPEAFF. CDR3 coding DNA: TGTGCCAGCAGTTCCTTGGGGCAGGGAAAGCCTGAAGCTTTCTTT.

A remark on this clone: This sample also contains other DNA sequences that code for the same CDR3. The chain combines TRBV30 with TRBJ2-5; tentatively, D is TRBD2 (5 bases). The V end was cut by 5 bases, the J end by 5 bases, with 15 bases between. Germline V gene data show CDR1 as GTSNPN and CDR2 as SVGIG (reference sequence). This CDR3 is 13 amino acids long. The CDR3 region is CAWERDVQETQYF. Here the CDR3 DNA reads TGTGCCTGGGAACGGGATGTTCAGGAGACCCAGTACTTC. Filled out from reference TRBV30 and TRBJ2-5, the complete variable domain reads SQTIHQWPATLVQPVGSPLSLECTVEGTSNPNLYWYRQAAGRGLQLLFYSVGIGQISSEVPQNLSASRPQDRQFILSSKKLLLSDSGFYLCAWERDVQETQYFGPGTRLLVL.

CDR3 region: CASSEKGGETQYF. In nucleotides, the CDR3 is TGCGCCAGCAGCGAGAAAGGGGGAGAGACCCAGTACTTC. The chain recombines TRBV10-2 with TRBJ2-5; D is possibly TRBD1 (6 bases). This CDR3 has 13 amino acids. V shed 6 bases and J shed 4 bases, with 12 bases lying between them. Germline assignment: CDR1 WSHSY and CDR2 SAAADI.

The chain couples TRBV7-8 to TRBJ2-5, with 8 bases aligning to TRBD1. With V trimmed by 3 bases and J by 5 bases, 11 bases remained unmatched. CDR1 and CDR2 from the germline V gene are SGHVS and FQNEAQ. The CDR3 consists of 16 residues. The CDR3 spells CASSLRTGWLVETQYF. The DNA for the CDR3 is TGTGCCAGCAGCTTGCGGACAGGGTGGTTGGTGGAGACCCAGTACTTC.

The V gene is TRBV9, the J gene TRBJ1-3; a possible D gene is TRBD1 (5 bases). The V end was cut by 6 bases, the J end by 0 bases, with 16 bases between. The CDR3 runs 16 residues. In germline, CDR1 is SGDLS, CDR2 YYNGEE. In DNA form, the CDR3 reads TGTGCCAGCATGAAGGGGTCCAGCCCCTCTGGAAACACCATATATTTT. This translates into CASMKGSSPSGNTIYF.

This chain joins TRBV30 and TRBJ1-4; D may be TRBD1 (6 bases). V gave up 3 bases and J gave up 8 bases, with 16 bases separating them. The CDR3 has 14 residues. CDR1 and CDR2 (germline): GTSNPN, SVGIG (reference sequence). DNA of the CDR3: TGTGCCTGGAGCGCGGGGGGGGCAGGCGAAAAACTGTTTTTT. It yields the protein CAWSAGGAGEKLFF.

CDR3 in DNA: TGTGCCATCAGTGAGTCTACCCCGCGGGGGGCCAACGTCCTGACTTTC. It encodes CAISESTPRGANVLTF. V usage is TRBV10-3 and J usage is TRBJ2-6; unclear D gene. V was cut by 0 bases and J by 4 bases, with 10 bases left in between. Germline values: CDR1 ENHRY, CDR2 SYGVKD. CDR3 length equals 16 residues.

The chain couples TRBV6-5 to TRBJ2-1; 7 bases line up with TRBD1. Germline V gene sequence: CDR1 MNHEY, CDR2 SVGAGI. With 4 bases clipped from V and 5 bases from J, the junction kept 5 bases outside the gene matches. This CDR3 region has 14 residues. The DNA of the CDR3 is TGTGCCAGCAGTTGGGGACAGCATAACAATGAGCAGTTCTTC. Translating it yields CASSWGQHNNEQFF.

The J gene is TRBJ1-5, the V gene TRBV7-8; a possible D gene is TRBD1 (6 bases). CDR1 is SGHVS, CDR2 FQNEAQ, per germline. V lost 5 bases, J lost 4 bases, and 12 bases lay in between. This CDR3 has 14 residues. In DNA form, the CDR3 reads TGTGCCAGCAGCGAAGGGACATGGAATCAGCCCCAGCATTTT. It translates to CASSEGTWNQPQHF.

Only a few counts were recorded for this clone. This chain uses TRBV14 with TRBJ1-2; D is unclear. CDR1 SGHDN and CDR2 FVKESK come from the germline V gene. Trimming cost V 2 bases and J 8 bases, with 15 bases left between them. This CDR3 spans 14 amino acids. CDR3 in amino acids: CASSQFEGADGYTF. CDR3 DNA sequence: TGTGCCAGCAGCCAATTCGAGGGCGCGGACGGCTACACCTTC.

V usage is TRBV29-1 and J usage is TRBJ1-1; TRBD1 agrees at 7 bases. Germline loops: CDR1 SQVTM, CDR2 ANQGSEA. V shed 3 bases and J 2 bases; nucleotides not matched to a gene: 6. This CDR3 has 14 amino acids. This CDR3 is CSVEKGALNTEAFF. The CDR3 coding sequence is TGCAGCGTTGAGAAGGGGGCGCTTAACACTGAAGCTTTCTTT.

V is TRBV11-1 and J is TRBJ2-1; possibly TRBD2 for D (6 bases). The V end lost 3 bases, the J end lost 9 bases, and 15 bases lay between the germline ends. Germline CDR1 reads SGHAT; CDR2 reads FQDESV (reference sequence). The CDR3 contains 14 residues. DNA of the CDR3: TGTGCCAGCAGCTTGGGGGAGGCTGGAATTGAGCAGTTCTTC. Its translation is CASSLGEAGIEQFF.

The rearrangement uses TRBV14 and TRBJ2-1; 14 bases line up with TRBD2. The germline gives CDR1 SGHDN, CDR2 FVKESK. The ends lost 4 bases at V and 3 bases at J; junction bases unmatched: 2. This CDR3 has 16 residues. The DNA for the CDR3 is TGTGCCAGCAGCCGGACTAGCGGGAGGATCTACAATGAGCAGTTCTTC. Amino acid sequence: CASSRTSGRIYNEQFF.